This TCR beta chain is from a study of control samples from healthy donors and cancer patients (dated by TCRdb to the early 2020s). Inclusive of the bounding cysteine and phenylalanine, the CDR3 is 14 residues long. The only DNA kept is the CDR3, 42 bases in frame from the first base. In the germline V gene, CDR1 corresponds to LGHNA and CDR2 to YNFKEQ. The germline ends are 15 bases apart after V is trimmed by 5 bases and J by 5 bases. The library relied on the immunoSEQ multiplex PCR assay. This immuneACCESS table, as held by TCRdb, lists in-frame sequences with V and J called but not all clones. Of the missing ones, under half trace to an unresolved V gene in checked studies; the others have no known cause. The table for this sample lists about 82,000 clones; around 87% of them were counted only once. The ten most abundant clones make up 15% to 25% of the sample. This clone was found once. Its binding antigen is unknown. No base qualities exist here, and no much larger clone lies one base off it.

The sequence is built from TRBV4-2 and TRBJ2-5; 6 matching bases give a weak D call of TRBD1. Source material: blood. This receptor was taken from a man in his fifties or sixties in good health. The DNA sequence is as follows: TGTGCCAGCAGCAAACTACAGGGTGGGGAGACCCAGTACTTC. The resulting protein is CASSKLQGGETQYF.